The 20 T cell receptor beta chains below come from one sample, sequenced in a study of T cell repertoires in cytomegalovirus infection. Their antigen targets remain unknown. TCRdb processed the reads anew with MiXCR; each CDR3 protein has one entry. The repertoire has around 770,000 distinct CDR3 sequences, approximately 32% of them found once; the top ten carry about 12%. The sequenced sample was cultured CD8+ T cells from PBMCs, obtained from culture after CMV antigen stimulation. The receptors come from a human donor in good health (CMV status not recorded). Some clones in this sample may be carry-over from other donors' samples.

The sample holds a few counts of this clonotype. The chain links TRBV7-9 to TRBJ2-2; 7 bases are a match to TRBD1. With V trimmed by 5 bases and J by 1 base, 10 bases remained unmatched. The CDR3 is made up of 17 amino acids. Per the germline V gene, CDR1 is SEHNR and CDR2 is FQNEAQ (reference sequence). The CDR3 nucleotides read TGTGCCAGCAGCCACACGGACAGGATCGAGAACACCGGGGAGCTGTTTTTT. Translated: CASSHTDRIENTGELFF.

The rearrangement joins TRBV15 to TRBJ1-5, with D unresolved. Germline assignment: CDR1 LNHNV and CDR2 YYDKDF (reference sequence). V was clipped by 0 bases and J by 7 bases, with 13 bases between them. This CDR3 region has 15 residues. The CDR3 region has the DNA TGTGCCACCAGCAGAGATCTCGGCCTGGAGCAGCCCCAGCATTTT. Encoded protein: CATSRDLGLEQPQHF.

This clonotype has just a few counts. CDR3 sequence reads: CASSIQGARTEAFF. CDR3 in DNA: TGTGCCAGCAGTATACAGGGGGCAAGGACCGAAGCTTTCTTT. The rearrangement links TRBV12-3 or TRBV12-4 to TRBJ1-1; 9 positions match TRBD1. The CDR3 is 14 amino acids. The V gene end was trimmed by 5 bases and the J gene end by 8 bases; junction bases not matched to a gene: 9.

V and J are TRBV14 and TRBJ2-7; D call uncertain. Trimming removed 1 base from V and 3 bases from J, with 4 bases in between. From germline, CDR1 is SGHDN and CDR2 FVKESK. CDR3 length: 12 residues. CDR3 nucleotides: TGTGCCAGCAGCCAAGTTGACTACGAGCAGTACTTC. Its translation is CASSQVDYEQYF.

V and J are TRBV4-2 and TRBJ2-1, with D perhaps assigned TRBD1 or TRBD2 (6 bases each). The germline V and J ends were trimmed by 0 bases and 3 bases, with 9 bases remaining between them. This CDR3 comprises 15 residues. Germline V gene lookup returns CDR1 LGHNA and CDR2 YNFKEQ. CDR3 amino acids: CASSQEGGLYNEQFF. In DNA, the CDR3 is TGTGCCAGCAGCCAAGAGGGGGGCCTCTACAATGAGCAGTTCTTC.

The rearrangement uses TRBV9 and TRBJ1-1; D is unclear. In germline, CDR1 is SGDLS, CDR2 YYNGEE. The CDR3 contains 16 residues. Trimming shortened V by 0 bases and J by 5 bases, and 17 bases separated the two germline ends. CDR3 region: CASSVASGRVRTEAFF. In nucleotides, the CDR3 is TGTGCCAGCAGCGTAGCTTCGGGTAGGGTGAGAACTGAAGCTTTCTTT. Based on the CDR3 plus reference TRBV9 and TRBJ1-1, the full variable domain is DSGVTQTPKHLITATGQRVTLRCSPRSGDLSVYWYQQSLDQGLQFLIQYYNGEERAKGNILERFSAQQFPDLHSELNLSSLELGDSALYFCASSVASGRVRTEAFFGQGTRLTVV.

The V and J genes are TRBV6-1 and TRBJ1-5, with a tentative D call TRBD1 (5 bases). Germline assignment: CDR1 MNHNS and CDR2 SASEGT. With 3 bases removed from V and 0 bases from J, the gap between germline ends came to 9 bases. CDR3 length equals 15 residues. CDR3 coding DNA: TGTGCCAGCAGTGAGGGGCCAGATAGCAATCAGCCCCAGCATTTT. It translates to CASSEGPDSNQPQHF.

There are many counts of this clonotype. The rearrangement joins TRBV7-6 to TRBJ2-2; tentative D call: TRBD2 (6 bases). Germline V CDR1 and CDR2: SGHVS, FNYEAQ. The CDR3 consists of 17 residues. Trimming removed 0 bases at V and 0 bases at J, with 11 bases between. The CDR3, as DNA: TGTGCCAGCAGCTTAGCGAACCGGGGGTCGAACACCGGGGAGCTGTTTTTT. Encoded protein: CASSLANRGSNTGELFF.

The V call is TRBV29-1, the J call TRBJ2-2; 8 nucleotides align to TRBD2. Per the germline V gene, CDR1 is SQVTM and CDR2 is ANQGSEA. This CDR3 is built from 13 residues. J lost 6 bases, V lost 5 bases, and 5 bases had no gene match. The CDR3 DNA reads as TGCAGCGTTAGATTCGGGGGGGCCGGGGAGCTGTTTTTT. Translated: CSVRFGGAGELFF.

The J gene is TRBJ2-1, the V gene TRBV14; D might be TRBD1 (5 bases). Germline assignment: CDR1 SGHDN and CDR2 FVKESK. Between the trimmed V and J ends, which lost 1 base and 0 bases, there was a span of 13 bases. The CDR3 sequence is 17 residues long. The CDR3 DNA sequence: TGTGCCAGCAGCCAAGGGCTTTTAACAGGCTCCTACAATGAGCAGTTCTTC. Encoded protein: CASSQGLLTGSYNEQFF.

The sample holds many counts of this clonotype. The chain joins TRBV7-8 to TRBJ2-7, with 13 nucleotides matching TRBD2. The germline gives CDR1 SGHVS, CDR2 FQNEAQ. Trimming at V came to 6 bases and at J to 3 bases, leaving 5 bases not matched to a gene. The CDR3 totals 15 residues. CDR3 in DNA: TGTGCCAGCAGACCGACTAGCGGGGGGTACTACGAGCAGTACTTC. Amino acid sequence: CASRPTSGGYYEQYF.

The gene calls are TRBV14 and TRBJ2-3, with unresolved D. The V end was cut by 0 bases, the J end by 5 bases, with 12 bases between. The CDR3 is 15 amino acids. Germline CDR1 and CDR2: SGHDN and FVKESK. The CDR3 spells CASSQDMRIGDTQYF. The CDR3 region has the DNA TGTGCCAGCAGCCAAGATATGAGGATCGGAGATACGCAGTATTTT.

The rearrangement joins TRBV6-5 to TRBJ1-4, with D possibly TRBD1 on 5 matching bases. CDR1 MNHEY and CDR2 SVGAGI come from the germline V gene. The CDR3 is 13 residues long. V was clipped by 2 bases and J by 7 bases, with 8 bases between them. In DNA, the CDR3 is TGTGCCAGCAGTTACGGGGGGTCTGAAAAACTGTTTTTT. Translating gives CASSYGGSEKLFF.

This clonotype came up many times. V gene TRBV7-9 combines with J gene TRBJ2-2; the match to TRBD1 covers 7 bases. CDR1 SEHNR and CDR2 FQNEAQ come from the germline V gene (reference sequence). The CDR3 runs to 14 residues. The J segment lost 5 bases and the V segment lost 8 bases, leaving 8 bases of the junction unmatched. The CDR3 here is CASPGQEDTGELFF. CDR3 coding DNA: TGTGCCAGCCCAGGACAGGAGGATACCGGGGAGCTGTTTTTT.

V and J are TRBV9 and TRBJ2-2; 7 bases match TRBD1. With V trimmed by 0 bases and J by 5 bases, 10 bases remained unmatched. Germline V gives CDR1 SGDLS, CDR2 YYNGEE. The CDR3 runs to 17 residues. The CDR3 DNA reads TGTGCCAGCAGCGTAGCTACTTTACCCAGGGGGACCGGGGAGCTGTTTTTT. Its protein is CASSVATLPRGTGELFF.

In this sample, this clonotype turned up a few times. The chain is built from TRBV13 and TRBJ2-1, with a tentative D call TRBD1 (5 bases). V lost 5 bases and J lost 6, with 8 bases in between. The CDR3 runs 12 residues. Germline V lookup: CDR1 PRHDT, CDR2 FYEKMQ (reference sequence). CDR3 nucleotide sequence: TGTGCCAGCAGCGTTACAGGCAATGAGCAGTTCTTC. This gives the protein CASSVTGNEQFF.

Points on this clonotype: The junction and the germline gene differ at one end; a read error may be behind it. V is TRBV7-7 and J is TRBJ2-2; 10 nucleotides align to TRBD1. CDR3 length equals 16 residues. Per germline, CDR1 SSHAT and CDR2 FNYEAQ (reference sequence). CDR3 coding DNA: TGTGCTAGCAGCTCACGGACAGGGGGGAGGACCGGGGAGCTGTTTTTT. It codes for CASSSRTGGRTGELFF. Using reference TRBV7-7 and TRBJ2-2 for the parts outside the CDR3, the full variable domain is GAGVSQSPRYKVTKRGQDVTLRCDPISSHATLYWYQQALGQGPEFLTYFNYEAQPDKSGLPSDRFSAERPEGSISTLTIQRTEQRDSAMYRCASSSRTGGRTGELFFGEGSRLTVL.

J is TRBJ1-1 and V is TRBV10-3; D perhaps matches TRBD1 (6 bases). The CDR3 spans 15 residues. V was shortened by 10 bases and J by 1 base, with 19 bases between the two germline ends. From germline, CDR1 is ENHRY and CDR2 SYGVKD. The CDR3 sequence: CATAGPQGTNTEAFF. CDR3 DNA sequence: TGTGCCACAGCGGGGCCACAGGGAACGAACACTGAAGCTTTCTTT.

J is TRBJ2-1 and V is TRBV4-1; 9 nucleotides align to TRBD1. Unmatched junction bases numbered 9, after V lost 4 bases and J lost 5 bases. The CDR3 contains 16 residues. Per the germline V gene, CDR1 is MGHRA and CDR2 is YSYEKL. CDR3 protein: CASSLTPGQGNNEQFF. In DNA form, the CDR3 reads TGCGCCAGCAGCCTCACCCCGGGACAGGGCAACAATGAGCAGTTCTTC.

This clonotype was observed a handful of times. The chain uses TRBV12-3 or TRBV12-4 and TRBJ2-7; D is undetermined. CDR3 length equals 13 residues. V was cut by 2 bases and J by 6 bases, with 11 bases left in between. For the CDR3, the DNA is TGTGCCAGCAGTTTATCCCTATTTTTCGAGCAGTACGTC. Its translation is CASSLSLFFEQYV.